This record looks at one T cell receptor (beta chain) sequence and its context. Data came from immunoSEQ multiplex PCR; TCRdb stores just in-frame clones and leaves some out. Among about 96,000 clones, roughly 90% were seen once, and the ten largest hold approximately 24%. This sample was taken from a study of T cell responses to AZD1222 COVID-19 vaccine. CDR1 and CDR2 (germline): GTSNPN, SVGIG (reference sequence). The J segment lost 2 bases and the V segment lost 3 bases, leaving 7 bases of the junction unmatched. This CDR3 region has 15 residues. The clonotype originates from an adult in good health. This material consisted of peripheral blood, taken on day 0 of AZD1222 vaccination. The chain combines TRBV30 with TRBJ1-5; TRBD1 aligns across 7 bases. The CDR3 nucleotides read TGTGCCTGGAGCCCCAGGGGGTTGGGCAATCAGCCCCAGCATTTT. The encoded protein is CAWSPRGLGNQPQHF.